The 29 T cell receptor beta chains reported below all come from one sample, sequenced in a study of shared clonotypes between healthy human individuals. Libraries were prepared by immunoSEQ multiplex PCR; TCRdb keeps only in-frame clonotypes and omits some of them. The table includes under 1,900,000 clones, approximately 98.5% detected once. Material: naive CD4+ T cells sorted from blood. Subset noted: CD45RA+ positively selected. These TCRs come from a man aged 30 to 45 in good health.

The chain has TRBV19 and TRBJ1-5; 7 bases agree with TRBD1. The ends lost 4 bases at V and 0 bases at J; junction bases unmatched: 6. The germline gives CDR1 LNHDA, CDR2 SQIVND (reference sequence). CDR3 length equals 16 residues. CDR3: CASSKGTDYSNQPQHF. The CDR3 bases are TGTGCCAGTAGTAAGGGGACAGATTATAGCAATCAGCCCCAGCATTTT.

The gene calls are TRBV9 and TRBJ2-2, with 11 nucleotides matching TRBD2. The germline gives CDR1 SGDLS, CDR2 YYNGEE. CDR3 length: 17 residues. After removal of 0 bases from V and 2 bases from J, the junction contained 3 bases not matched to a gene. CDR3 region: CASSVGLAGLNTGELFF. The DNA for the CDR3 is TGTGCCAGCAGCGTAGGACTAGCGGGACTTAACACCGGGGAGCTGTTTTTT.

This chain joins TRBV28 and TRBJ1-2; D uncertain. This CDR3 contains 14 residues. Trimming took 4 bases from V and 2 from J, leaving 11 bases between them. The V gene's germline CDR1 is MDHEN and CDR2 SYDVKM. CDR3 residues: CASSYPHSNYGYTF. CDR3 sequence (DNA): TGTGCCAGCAGTTATCCCCACAGCAACTATGGCTACACCTTC.

This sequence joins TRBV7-9 and TRBJ2-6; D is ambiguous. V was trimmed by 7 bases and J by 0 bases, leaving 1 base between them. Germline lookup yields CDR1 SEHNR and CDR2 FQNEAQ (reference sequence). The CDR3 loop spans 12 amino acids. CDR3 sequence (DNA): TGTGCCAGCAACTCTGGGGCCAACGTCCTGACTTTC. This translates into CASNSGANVLTF.

CDR3 DNA sequence: TGTGCCAGCTCACCAGCCAGCCTTAACACCGGGGAGCTGTTTTTT. It encodes CASSPASLNTGELFF. This chain links TRBV18 with TRBJ2-2; D not resolved. V dropped 2 bases and J dropped 2 bases, with 9 bases sitting between them. CDR1 is KGHSH, CDR2 LQKENI, per germline. This CDR3 is 15 amino acids long. The full variable domain, rest sourced from reference TRBV18 and TRBJ2-2, is NAGVMQNPRHLVRRRGQEARLRCSPMKGHSHVYWYRQLPEEGLKFMVYLQKENIIDESGMPKERFSAEFPKEGPSILRIQQVVRGDSAAYFCASSPASLNTGELFFGEGSRLTVL.

V gene TRBV2 combines with J gene TRBJ2-3; 9 bases line up with TRBD1. This CDR3 is built from 15 residues. CDR1 and CDR2 (germline): SNHLY, FYNNEI. V lost 6 bases to trimming and J lost 4 bases; unmatched junction nucleotides: 8. CDR3 in DNA: TGTGCCAGCAGAGTAACAGGGGGCGCAGCAGATACGCAGTATTTT. Translated, it gives CASRVTGGAADTQYF.

This clone appeared once. This chain links TRBV5-4 with TRBJ2-3; D may be TRBD1 (6 bases). The germline V and J ends were trimmed by 4 bases and 2 bases, with 17 bases remaining between them. Germline V gene data show CDR1 as SGHNT and CDR2 as YYREEE (reference sequence). CDR3 length: 16 amino acids. This CDR3 reads CASSPAGVSSTDTQYF. The CDR3 DNA follows: TGTGCCAGCAGCCCCGCAGGGGTATCCTCCACAGATACGCAGTATTTT.

V and J are TRBV28 and TRBJ2-7; D could derive from TRBD1 or TRBD2 (6 bases each). The V gene lost 5 bases and the J gene lost 3 bases, with 20 bases spanning the gap. Germline CDR1 and CDR2: MDHEN and SYDVKM. There are 16 residues in the CDR3. The CDR3 sequence: CASSKNLWGAYYEQYF. The CDR3 region has the DNA TGTGCCAGCAGTAAAAACTTATGGGGGGCGTACTACGAGCAGTACTTC.

This chain joins TRBV6-5 and TRBJ2-3; TRBD2 aligns across 7 bases. Germline CDR1 reads MNHEY; CDR2 reads SVGAGI. The CDR3 extends over 12 amino acids. V was pared by 9 bases and J by 4 bases, with 4 bases of the junction left unmatched. The CDR3 loop is CASSRGADTQYF. The CDR3 nucleotides are TGTGCCAGTAGCCGGGGGGCAGATACGCAGTATTTT.

The chain joins TRBV7-6 to TRBJ2-3; TRBD1 matches at 8 bases. Trimming removed 1 base from V and 7 bases from J; junction bases left unmatched: 10. CDR1 and CDR2 (germline): SGHVS, FNYEAQ. This CDR3 has 16 residues. The CDR3 sequence is CASSLGAGGFYNTQYF. The DNA for the CDR3 is TGTGCCAGCAGCTTAGGCGCAGGGGGCTTTTACAATACGCAGTATTTT. Looking up the rest from reference TRBV7-6 and TRBJ2-3 gives the full variable domain: GAGVSQSPRYKVTKRGQDVALRCDPISGHVSLYWYRQALGQGPEFLTYFNYEAQQDKSGLPNDRFSAERPEGSISTLTIQRTEQRDSAMYRCASSLGAGGFYNTQYFGPGTRLTVL.

The gene calls are TRBV6-5 and TRBJ1-2, with 7 bases that match TRBD1. Per the germline V gene, CDR1 is MNHEY and CDR2 is SVGAGI. The CDR3 sequence is 12 residues long. With 6 bases clipped from V and 8 bases from J, the junction kept 6 bases outside the gene matches. In DNA, the CDR3 is TGTGCCAGCAGCAGGGGGTTGGGAGGCTACACCTTC. Protein product: CASSRGLGGYTF.

The J gene is TRBJ2-1, the V gene TRBV18; D call uncertain. This CDR3 is 18 amino acids long. Germline CDR1 KGHSH, CDR2 LQKENI. Trimming took 2 bases from V and 0 from J, leaving 17 bases between them. The CDR3 loop reads CASSPLYGPLSSYNEQFF. CDR3 nucleotides: TGTGCCAGCTCACCATTATATGGACCCCTTAGCTCCTACAATGAGCAGTTCTTC.

The gene calls are TRBV9 and TRBJ2-1; no definite D call. This CDR3 comprises 14 residues. Trimming removed 0 bases from V and 6 bases from J, with 10 bases in between. The germline CDR1 and CDR2 sequences are SGDLS and YYNGEE. CDR3 loop: CASSVGTVSNEQFF. In DNA form, the CDR3 reads TGTGCCAGCAGCGTAGGTACAGTTTCCAATGAGCAGTTCTTC. The full variable domain, with the rest looked up from reference TRBV9 and TRBJ2-1, is DSGVTQTPKHLITATGQRVTLRCSPRSGDLSVYWYQQSLDQGLQFLIQYYNGEERAKGNILERFSAQQFPDLHSELNLSSLELGDSALYFCASSVGTVSNEQFFGPGTRLTVL.

The chain has TRBV5-1 and TRBJ2-2; D remains unclear. The CDR3 has 16 amino acids. Per the germline V gene, CDR1 is SGHRS and CDR2 is YFSETQ. V was shortened by 3 bases and J by 4 bases, with 16 bases between the two germline ends. Written as DNA, the CDR3 is TGCGCCAGCAGCTCAACCTCCAGTCGCCTCACCGGGGAGCTGTTTTTT. It yields the protein CASSSTSSRLTGELFF. Filled out from reference TRBV5-1 and TRBJ2-2, the complete variable domain reads KAGVTQTPRYLIKTRGQQVTLSCSPISGHRSVSWYQQTPGQGLQFLFEYFSETQRNKGNFPGRFSGRQFSNSRSEMNVSTLELGDSALYLCASSSTSSRLTGELFFGEGSRLTVL.

The chain couples TRBV25-1 to TRBJ1-2, with D hard to call. Per germline, CDR1 MGHDK and CDR2 SYGVNS. V dropped 3 bases and J dropped 4 bases, with 9 bases sitting between them. The CDR3 runs to 13 residues. The CDR3 region has the DNA TGTGCCAGCAGTGAGGCAGGACTCTATGGCTACACCTTC. Protein sequence: CASSEAGLYGYTF.

This chain links TRBV28 with TRBJ2-3, with 12 bases aligning to TRBD2. With 8 bases clipped from V and 4 bases from J, the junction kept 13 bases outside the gene matches. CDR1 is MDHEN, CDR2 SYDVKM, per germline. The CDR3 length is 17 residues. The CDR3 region is CASRLAGAGPPADTQYF. For the CDR3, the DNA is TGTGCCAGCCGACTAGCGGGAGCAGGCCCCCCAGCAGATACGCAGTATTTT.

The CDR3 sequence: CASSLVGQNTQYF. The CDR3 DNA is TGCGCCAGCAGCTTGGTGGGCCAAAATACGCAGTATTTT. The chain recombines TRBV5-1 with TRBJ2-3; D gene unclear. Deletions cut 0 bases from V and 7 bases from J, with 9 bases between. CDR3 length equals 13 residues. The germline gives CDR1 SGHRS, CDR2 YFSETQ.

The gene calls are TRBV2 and TRBJ1-2; unclear D gene. From germline, CDR1 is SNHLY and CDR2 FYNNEI. This CDR3 spans 15 amino acids. The V end lost 4 bases, the J end lost 4 bases, and 16 bases lay between the germline ends. The CDR3 region has the DNA TGTGCCAGCAGTGCGGGAATAGGAAGTAGCTATGGCTACACCTTC. It specifies CASSAGIGSSYGYTF.

The J gene is TRBJ1-3, the V gene TRBV5-4, with D possibly being TRBD1 (6 bases). The CDR3 length is 16 residues. Germline V gene lookup returns CDR1 SGHNT and CDR2 YYREEE (reference sequence). V shed 2 bases and J shed 0 bases, with 12 bases lying between them. CDR3 region: CASSLGQSHSGNTIYF. The CDR3 region has the DNA TGTGCCAGCAGCTTAGGACAGTCTCACTCTGGAAACACCATATATTTT.

The chain recombines TRBV9 with TRBJ2-1; D may be TRBD2 (7 bases). Germline V gene lookup returns CDR1 SGDLS and CDR2 YYNGEE. The CDR3 covers 13 residues. The germline V and J ends were trimmed by 2 bases and 6 bases, with 9 bases remaining between them. The DNA for the CDR3 is TGTGCCAGCAGCGTCGGGGGGCTCAATGAGCAGTTCTTC. The encoded protein is CASSVGGLNEQFF.

The chain carries TRBV30 and TRBJ1-2; TRBD1 agrees at 8 bases. There are 14 residues in the CDR3. Looked up from germline, CDR1 is GTSNPN and CDR2 is SVGIG (reference sequence). V shed 0 bases and J 8 bases; nucleotides not matched to a gene: 8. The CDR3 sequence: CAWSVLSGGRGYTF. As DNA, the CDR3 is TGTGCCTGGAGTGTACTGTCAGGGGGCAGAGGCTACACCTTC.

This rearrangement joins TRBV5-1 to TRBJ1-1, with 9 bases fitting TRBD1. The CDR3 is made up of 16 amino acids. Germline CDR1 reads SGHRS; CDR2 reads YFSETQ. The V segment lost 2 bases and the J segment 0 bases; nucleotides outside the gene matches: 5. The CDR3 DNA is TGCGCCAGCAGCTTTACAGGGGGCAAGATGAACACTGAAGCTTTCTTT. Translated, it gives CASSFTGGKMNTEAFF.

This rearrangement joins TRBV23-1 to TRBJ1-5; perhaps TRBD1 as D (6 bases). TRBV23-1 is annotated as an ORF whose role is uncertain. The ends were cut back, 3 bases at V and 2 bases at J, with 17 bases in the middle. This CDR3 is built from 17 residues. This chain's CDR3 is CASSHPTGSVGNQPQHF. In DNA, the CDR3 is TGCGCCAGCAGTCATCCTACAGGGTCTGTAGGCAATCAGCCCCAGCATTTT.

The chain carries TRBV11-2 and TRBJ2-5, with D perhaps TRBD1 or TRBD2 (6 bases each). The CDR3 extends over 16 amino acids. From germline, CDR1 is SGHAT and CDR2 FQNNGV. V was pared by 5 bases and J by 7 bases, with 23 bases between. DNA for the CDR3: TGTGCCAGCAGCAAATGGACGTACAGGGCCGGGGGGACCCAGTACTTC. It is translated as CASSKWTYRAGGTQYF.

The chain joins TRBV6-1 to TRBJ2-7; maybe TRBD1 (5 bases). Trimming removed 8 bases from V and 1 base from J, with 9 bases in between. The length of the CDR3 is 12 residues. CDR1 is MNHNS, CDR2 SASEGT, per germline. The CDR3 DNA sequence: TGTGCCAGCGGGGCACAATCCTACGAGCAGTACTTC. Protein product: CASGAQSYEQYF.

The chain employs TRBV28 and TRBJ2-7, with 8 nucleotides matching TRBD2. There are 14 residues in the CDR3. V trimming: 10 bases; J trimming: 2 bases; junction bases outside the gene matches: 10. Germline V CDR1 and CDR2: MDHEN, SYDVKM. In DNA form, the CDR3 reads TGTGCCACCCAGGGAGCGGGAGACACCTACGAGCAGTACTTC. This gives the protein CATQGAGDTYEQYF.

In this sample, this clone turned up once. The chain couples TRBV29-1 to TRBJ2-5, with D tentatively TRBD1 (6 bases). This CDR3 has 15 residues. Trimming left V 7 bases short and J 4 bases short, with 22 bases between. CDR1 and CDR2 (germline): SQVTM, ANQGSEA. The CDR3 DNA follows: TGCAGCGGTAATCGAGGGGGTTCAACGAGAGAGACCCAGTACTTC. Protein product: CSGNRGGSTRETQYF.

The chain links TRBV10-1 to TRBJ2-5, with 7 bases aligning to TRBD2. V shed 9 bases and J 1 base; nucleotides not matched to a gene: 11. The germline gives CDR1 WNHNN, CDR2 SYGVQD (reference sequence). The CDR3 consists of 15 residues. The CDR3 here is CARKPSGDFQETQYF. CDR3 sequence (DNA): TGCGCCAGGAAGCCCAGCGGGGACTTCCAAGAGACCCAGTACTTC.

The chain links TRBV5-1 to TRBJ2-1; D remains unclear. In germline, CDR1 is SGHRS, CDR2 YFSETQ. V lost 5 bases and J 5 bases, leaving 8 bases between the germline ends. The length of the CDR3 is 12 residues. CDR3: CASRQSHNEQFF. CDR3 sequence (DNA): TGCGCCAGCAGACAGTCCCACAATGAGCAGTTCTTC.